This T cell receptor beta chain was found in a study of regulatory T cells in long-lasting Graves disease (dated by TCRdb to the early 2020s). Background on the whole study: Antithyroid drugs had been taken for less than 3 months by newly diagnosed Graves' disease patients. A total of about 35 samples underwent TCR sequencing: roughly 13 from persistent and some 20 from newly diagnosed Graves' disease patients. Persistent Graves' disease patients were compared with newly diagnosed Graves' disease patients by peripheral blood TCR sequencing and RNA sequencing. The study took place in China and was registered as a clinical trial. Study-level results and caveats: Compared with newly diagnosed patients, persistent Graves' disease patients had lower TCR Shannon entropy and fewer highly expanded clones, which suggests clonal expansion. Peripheral blood alone was examined, since thyroid tissue, which constituted the primary lesion, could not be accessed. More public clonotypes were shared among persistent patients (fewer than 3,000) than among newly diagnosed patients (more than 950). Preferential use of TRBV28, TRBJ1-2 and TRBJ2-5 was observed in persistent disease, whereas TRBV20-1 and TRBJ2-1 were favored in newly diagnosed disease. The authors noted that the small sample size was a limitation that may lower accuracy. Sequencing and analysis were restricted to the TCR beta chain.

This clonotype was seen ten or more times. Its antigen has not been determined. No base quality information exists; no much larger clone differs at one position. Explained via the paper, the time point label denotes: newly diagnosed GD, antithyroid drugs for less than 3 months. For both TCR sequencing and RNA sequencing, RNA was extracted from PBMCs using TRIzol. The diagnosis of Graves' disease was made according to American Thyroid Association guidelines. Patients were recruited from an endocrinology department in Xi'an, China. From each patient, around 9 milliliters of peripheral blood was collected into an EDTA anticoagulant tube. PBMCs were isolated by Ficoll Paque Plus density gradient separation without further T cell sorting. An Agilent 2100 Bioanalyzer and agarose gel were used to assess RNA quality, and a NanoDrop 2000 was used to measure RNA concentration. The CDR3 measures 14 amino acids from cysteine to phenylalanine. This entry keeps only the CDR3 DNA: 42 bases, framed from base 1. V drops 3 bases and J drops 5 bases, leaving 14 bases in between.

Libraries were constructed by multiplex PCR. Instrument used: Illumina HiSeq 4000. CDR3 regions were amplified by Arm-PCR with iRepertoire HTBI primers to construct TCR beta libraries. PCR products were gel purified before sequencing. Under the source paper's analysis protocol: A total of roughly 65 TRBV and some 13 TRBJ segments were identified across samples and were used for gene usage analysis of CDR3 amino acid clonotypes. COPE and FqMerger were used to merge the filtered high-quality paired reads into contigs. BLAST was used to align contigs to the IMGT TRBV, TRBD and TRBJ reference genes, and CDR3 was defined following IMGT. Any clonotype with a frequency above 0.1% was classified as a highly expanded clone. Shannon entropy served as the measure of repertoire diversity, while the Gini coefficient captured V-J evenness. A clonotype was considered public if more than one individual shared it. TCRdb reran the public reads through fastp at Q25 and MiXCR, keeping productive beta chains. CDR3 protein sequences are deduplicated, and each keeps its most common genes and DNA. The V and J calls come from TCRdb's annotation, not from the publication. The sample has roughly 500,000 distinct CDR3 sequences on record, 13% of them singletons. The ten largest clones represent under 10% of the sample.

The sample also formed part of further work on T cells in Graves' hyperthyroidism and ophthalmopathy. Looking at the second paper: Stable Graves' hyperthyroidism was defined as no progression to ophthalmopathy during 18 months of follow-up. Hyperthyroidism patients were newly diagnosed, had a disease duration of under 2 months, and were aged 18 to 65 years. Exclusion was applied to patients with uncontrolled infections, other autoimmune diseases, pregnancy or lactation. Clinical symptoms, serum thyroxine and TRAb, thyroid ultrasound, and orbital computed tomography formed the basis for the diagnoses. For the first round of RT-PCR on the TCR CDR3, the HTBI primer set was used together with the Qiagen OneStep RT-PCR kit. Most expanded thyroid clonotypes (frequency above 0.001) were also detected in blood, a finding suggesting that blood repertoires may reflect thyroid immune responses. A model built on a 13 V-J signature distinguished ophthalmopathy from stable hyperthyroidism, reaching roughly 88% sensitivity and 81.08% specificity in cross-validation and 80%/75% in testing. In validation, the model predicted progression to ophthalmopathy with 55% to 71% sensitivity and roughly 75% specificity, a median of 6.5 months before onset. TCR V-J signatures able to tell the groups apart were searched for in a discovery cohort of 95 or so patients, of whom more than 40 had Graves' ophthalmopathy and about 60 had stable Graves' hyperthyroidism. Whether ophthalmopathy could be predicted prospectively was tested in an independent validation cohort made up of under 20 hyperthyroidism patients plus 17 patients who later progressed to ophthalmopathy. The roughly 100 discovery patients were randomly divided into training and test sets at a 7:3 ratio. The study also compared thyroid tissue and blood T-cell repertoires from a handful of Graves' hyperthyroidism patients. Following sampling, methimazole starting at 30 mg daily was given to hyperthyroidism patients, and high-dose intravenous methylprednisolone was given to ophthalmopathy patients. Libraries were constructed in a second round of multiplex PCR, after which size selection and purification were carried out. Sequencing of the libraries was done on an Illumina HiSeq2000 using paired-end 100 bp reads. SOAPnuke was used to process the raw data, with reads discarded if the reads contained adapters or uncalled bases, had a mean Phred below 15, or lacked an exact constant-primer or identifier match. COPE v1.2.5 was used to merge high-quality paired reads, and clonotypes were defined as unique nucleotide sequences. Clonotypes were aligned to IMGT TRBV, TRBD and TRBJ reference segments using MiTCR v1.1. The analysis included only V-J combinations with a frequency above 0.0001, which together covered 99% to 99.2% of the repertoires. The TCS score was defined as F50 (clonal expansion) divided by E x V (chaos), with BLOSUM62-based TCRdist calculated between CDR3 peptides within each V-J. Welch's t-statistics and random forest reduced around 520 V-J features to roughly 13, which were used in a naive Bayes classifier (R e1071). Sample size was not statistically predetermined, and investigators were not blinded to group allocation. The paper reports TCR Vbeta CDR3 sequencing of over 130 peripheral blood samples: 43 ophthalmopathy, approximately 74 hyperthyroidism and around 17 progressor patients.

The rearrangement combines TRBV12-3 or TRBV12-4 with TRBJ2-7, with TRBD2 as a weak D call on 5 bases. The receptor was derived from a man aged 25 to 40 with Graves disease. Donor details come from another sample of the same person, matched by shared clones. The material was peripheral blood mononuclear cells (PBMCs), obtained at new diagnosis, from a patient treated with antithyroid drugs. The sequenced DNA: TGTGCCAGCAGTTTCGGGGAGCCGGCCCACGAGCAGTACTTC. This codes for CASSFGEPAHEQYF.